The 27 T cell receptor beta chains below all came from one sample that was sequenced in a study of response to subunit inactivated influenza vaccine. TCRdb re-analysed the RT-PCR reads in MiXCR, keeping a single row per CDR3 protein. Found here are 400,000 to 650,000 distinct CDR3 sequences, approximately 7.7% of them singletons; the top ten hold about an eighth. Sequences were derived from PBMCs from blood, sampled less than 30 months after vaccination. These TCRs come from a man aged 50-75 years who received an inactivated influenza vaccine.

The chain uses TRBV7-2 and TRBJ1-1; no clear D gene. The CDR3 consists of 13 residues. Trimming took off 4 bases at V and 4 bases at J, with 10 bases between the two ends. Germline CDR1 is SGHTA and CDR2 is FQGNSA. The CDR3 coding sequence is TGTGCCAGCAGCTCCCAGTGGTCCACTGAAGCTTTCTTT. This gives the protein CASSSQWSTEAFF.

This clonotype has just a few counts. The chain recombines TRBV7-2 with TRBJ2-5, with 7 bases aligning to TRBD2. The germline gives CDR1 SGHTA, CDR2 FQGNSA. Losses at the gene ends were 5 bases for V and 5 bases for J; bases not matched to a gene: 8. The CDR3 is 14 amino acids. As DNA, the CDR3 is TGTGCCAGCAGCCTGGGAGGGCCAGGGGAGACCCAGTACTTC. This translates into CASSLGGPGETQYF.

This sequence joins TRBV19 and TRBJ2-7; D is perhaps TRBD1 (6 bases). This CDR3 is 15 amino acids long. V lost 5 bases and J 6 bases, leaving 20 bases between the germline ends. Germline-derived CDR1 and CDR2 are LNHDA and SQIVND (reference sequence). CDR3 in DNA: TGTGCCAGTAGTTCCCAGGGGACCCGAACCGCCGAGCAGTACTTC. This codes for CASSSQGTRTAEQYF.

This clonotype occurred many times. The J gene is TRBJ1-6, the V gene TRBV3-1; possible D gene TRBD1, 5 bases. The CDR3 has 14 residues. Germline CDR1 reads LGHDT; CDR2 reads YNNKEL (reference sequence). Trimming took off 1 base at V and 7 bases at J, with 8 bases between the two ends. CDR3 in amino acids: CASSQGQRNSPLHF. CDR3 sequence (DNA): TGTGCCAGCAGCCAAGGACAGCGGAATTCACCCCTCCACTTT.

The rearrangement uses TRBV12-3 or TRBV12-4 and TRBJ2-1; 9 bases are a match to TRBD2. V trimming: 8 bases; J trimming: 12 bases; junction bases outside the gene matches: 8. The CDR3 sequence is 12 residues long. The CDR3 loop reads CASAGGRFAQFF. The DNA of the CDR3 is TGTGCCAGCGCGGGAGGGAGGTTTGCGCAGTTCTTC.

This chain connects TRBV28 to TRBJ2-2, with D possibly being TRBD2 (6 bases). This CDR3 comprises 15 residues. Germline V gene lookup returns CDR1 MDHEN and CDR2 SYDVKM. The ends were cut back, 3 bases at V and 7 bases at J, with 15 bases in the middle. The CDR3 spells CASSFAGSTVGELFF. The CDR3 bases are TGTGCCAGCAGTTTTGCCGGGAGTACGGTCGGGGAGCTGTTTTTT. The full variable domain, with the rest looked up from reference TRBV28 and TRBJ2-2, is DVKVTQSSRYLVKRTGEKVFLECVQDMDHENMFWYRQDPGLGLRLIYFSYDVKMKEKGDIPEGYSVSREKKERFSLILESASTNQTSMYLCASSFAGSTVGELFFGEGSRLTVL.

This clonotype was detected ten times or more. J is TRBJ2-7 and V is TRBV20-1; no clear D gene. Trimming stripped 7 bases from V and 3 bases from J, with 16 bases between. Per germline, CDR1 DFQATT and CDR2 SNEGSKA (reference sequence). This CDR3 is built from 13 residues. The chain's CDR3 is CSGQSRIGYEQYF. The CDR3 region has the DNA TGCAGTGGCCAGTCTAGGATCGGCTACGAGCAGTACTTC.

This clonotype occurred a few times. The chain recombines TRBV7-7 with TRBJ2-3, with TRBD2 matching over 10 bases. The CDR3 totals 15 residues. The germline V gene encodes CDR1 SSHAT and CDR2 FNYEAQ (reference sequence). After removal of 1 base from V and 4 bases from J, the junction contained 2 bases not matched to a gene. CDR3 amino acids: CASSLGAGGADTQYF. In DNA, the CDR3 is TGTGCCAGCAGCTTAGGAGCGGGAGGGGCAGATACGCAGTATTTT.

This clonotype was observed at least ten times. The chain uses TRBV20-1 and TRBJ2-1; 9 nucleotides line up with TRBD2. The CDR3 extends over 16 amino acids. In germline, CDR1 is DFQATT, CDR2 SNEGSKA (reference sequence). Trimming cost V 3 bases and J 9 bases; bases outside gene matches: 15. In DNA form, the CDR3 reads TGCAGTGCTAGGTTAGCGGGAGTGGCCACTCTTGGTGAGCAGTTCTTC. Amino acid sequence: CSARLAGVATLGEQFF.

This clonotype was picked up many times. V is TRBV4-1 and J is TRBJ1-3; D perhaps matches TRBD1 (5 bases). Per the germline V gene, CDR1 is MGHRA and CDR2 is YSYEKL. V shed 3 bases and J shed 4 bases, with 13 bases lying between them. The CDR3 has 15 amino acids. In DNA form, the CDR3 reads TGCGCCAGCAGCCAGTTACTAGGGGTCGGAAACACCATATATTTT. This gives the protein CASSQLLGVGNTIYF.

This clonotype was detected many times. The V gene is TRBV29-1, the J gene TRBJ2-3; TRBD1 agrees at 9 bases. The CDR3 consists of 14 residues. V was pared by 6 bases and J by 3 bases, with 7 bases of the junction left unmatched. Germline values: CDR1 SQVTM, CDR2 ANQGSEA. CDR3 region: CSVSRDRETDTQYF. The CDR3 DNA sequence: TGCAGCGTGAGCCGGGACAGGGAGACAGATACGCAGTATTTT.

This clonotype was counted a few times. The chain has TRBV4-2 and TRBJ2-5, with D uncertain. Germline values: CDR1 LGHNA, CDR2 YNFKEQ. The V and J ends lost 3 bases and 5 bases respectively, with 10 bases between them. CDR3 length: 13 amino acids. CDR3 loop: CASSQSERETQYF. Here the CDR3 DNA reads TGTGCCAGCAGCCAGTCTGAGAGGGAGACCCAGTACTTC.

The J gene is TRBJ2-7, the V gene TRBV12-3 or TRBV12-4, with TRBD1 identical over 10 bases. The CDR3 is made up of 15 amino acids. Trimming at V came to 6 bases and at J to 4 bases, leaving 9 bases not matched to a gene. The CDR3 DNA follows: TGTGCCAGCAGGACGGGACAGGGGACGTATTACGAGCAGTACTTC. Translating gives CASRTGQGTYYEQYF.

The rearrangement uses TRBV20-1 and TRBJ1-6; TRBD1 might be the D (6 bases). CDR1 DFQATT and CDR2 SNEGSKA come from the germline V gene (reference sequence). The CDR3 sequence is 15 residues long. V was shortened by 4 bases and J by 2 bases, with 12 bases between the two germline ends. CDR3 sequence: CSATDSSTYNSPLHF. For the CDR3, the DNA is TGCAGTGCTACGGACAGCTCAACCTATAATTCACCCCTCCACTTT.

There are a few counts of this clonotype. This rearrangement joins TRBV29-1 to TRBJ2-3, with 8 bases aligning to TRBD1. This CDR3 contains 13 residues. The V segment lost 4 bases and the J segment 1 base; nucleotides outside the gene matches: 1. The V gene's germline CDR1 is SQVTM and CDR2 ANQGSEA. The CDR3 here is CSVGTGRTDTQYF. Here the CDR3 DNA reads TGCAGCGTTGGGACAGGGCGCACAGATACGCAGTATTTT.

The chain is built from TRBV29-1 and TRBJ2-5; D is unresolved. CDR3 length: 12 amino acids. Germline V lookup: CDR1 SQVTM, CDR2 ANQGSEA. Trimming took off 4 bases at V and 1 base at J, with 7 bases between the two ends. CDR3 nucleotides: TGCAGCGTTGCGTACAGCCAAGAGACCCAGTACTTC. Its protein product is CSVAYSQETQYF.

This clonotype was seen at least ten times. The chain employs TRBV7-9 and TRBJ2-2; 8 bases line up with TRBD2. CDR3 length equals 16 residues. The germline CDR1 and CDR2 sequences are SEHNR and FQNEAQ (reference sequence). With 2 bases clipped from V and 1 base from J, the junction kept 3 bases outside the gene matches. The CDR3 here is CASSLSGGLNTGELFF. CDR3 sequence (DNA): TGTGCCAGCAGCTTAAGCGGGGGCCTGAACACCGGGGAGCTGTTTTTT.

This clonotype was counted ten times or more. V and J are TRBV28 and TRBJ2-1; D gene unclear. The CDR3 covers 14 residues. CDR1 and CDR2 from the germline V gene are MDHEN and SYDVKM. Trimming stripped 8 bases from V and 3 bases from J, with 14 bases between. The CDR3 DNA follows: TGTGCCAGCCGACCTTGGCGAGGCTACAATGAGCAGTTCTTC. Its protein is CASRPWRGYNEQFF.

CDR3 residues: CSARDPNIPGNTIYF. The CDR3 region has the DNA TGCAGTGCTAGAGACCCGAACATCCCTGGAAACACCATATATTTT. The chain couples TRBV20-1 to TRBJ1-3; D gene ambiguous. This CDR3 comprises 15 residues. Per the germline V gene, CDR1 is DFQATT and CDR2 is SNEGSKA (reference sequence). The germline V and J ends were trimmed by 0 bases and 2 bases, with 11 bases remaining between them.

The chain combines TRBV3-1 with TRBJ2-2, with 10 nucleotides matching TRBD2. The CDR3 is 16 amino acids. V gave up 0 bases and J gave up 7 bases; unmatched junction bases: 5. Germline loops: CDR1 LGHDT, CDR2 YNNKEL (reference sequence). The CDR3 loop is CASSQELAGDHGELFF. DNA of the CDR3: TGTGCCAGCAGCCAAGAGCTAGCGGGAGACCACGGGGAGCTGTTTTTT.

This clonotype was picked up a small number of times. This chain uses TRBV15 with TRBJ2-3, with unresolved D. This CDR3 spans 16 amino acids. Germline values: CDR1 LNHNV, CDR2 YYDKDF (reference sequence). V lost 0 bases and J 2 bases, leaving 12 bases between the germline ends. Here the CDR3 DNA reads TGTGCCACCAGCAGAGATCCAAGGGTGTACACAGATACGCAGTATTTT. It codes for CATSRDPRVYTDTQYF.

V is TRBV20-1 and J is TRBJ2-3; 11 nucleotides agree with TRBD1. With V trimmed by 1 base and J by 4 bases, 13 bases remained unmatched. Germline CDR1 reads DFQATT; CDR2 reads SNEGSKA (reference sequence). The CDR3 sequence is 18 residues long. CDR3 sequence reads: CSARGLPGQGARSDTQYF. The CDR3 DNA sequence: TGCAGTGCTAGAGGCTTACCAGGACAGGGGGCTAGGTCAGATACGCAGTATTTT.

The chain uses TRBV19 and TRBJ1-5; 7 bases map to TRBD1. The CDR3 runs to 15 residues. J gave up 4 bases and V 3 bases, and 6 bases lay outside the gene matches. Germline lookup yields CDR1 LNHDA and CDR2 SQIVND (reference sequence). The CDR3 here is CASSIRRTGNQPQHF. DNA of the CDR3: TGTGCCAGTAGTATTCGCCGGACAGGTAATCAGCCCCAGCATTTT.

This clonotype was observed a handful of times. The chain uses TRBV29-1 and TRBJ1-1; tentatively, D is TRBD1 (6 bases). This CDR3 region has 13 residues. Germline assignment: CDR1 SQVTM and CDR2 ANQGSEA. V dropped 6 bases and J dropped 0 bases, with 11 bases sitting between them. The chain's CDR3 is CSVRGVLNTEAFF. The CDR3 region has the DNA TGCAGCGTGAGGGGGGTTCTGAACACTGAAGCTTTCTTT.

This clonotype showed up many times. In DNA form, the CDR3 reads TGTGCCAGCAGCCCCAGGACTAGCGGGGACTCCTACGAGCAGTACTTC. Translation: CASSPRTSGDSYEQYF. This chain uses TRBV4-2 with TRBJ2-7, with 12 nucleotides matching TRBD2. The CDR3 spans 16 residues. From germline, CDR1 is LGHNA and CDR2 YNFKEQ. V lost 4 bases to trimming and J lost 0 bases; unmatched junction nucleotides: 4.

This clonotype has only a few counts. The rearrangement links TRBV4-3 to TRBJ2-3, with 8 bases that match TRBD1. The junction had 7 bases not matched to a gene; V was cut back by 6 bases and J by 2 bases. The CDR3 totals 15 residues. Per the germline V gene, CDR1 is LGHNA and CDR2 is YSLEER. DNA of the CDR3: TGCGCCAGCAGTAATGGACAGGGCTTCACAGATACGCAGTATTTT. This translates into CASSNGQGFTDTQYF.

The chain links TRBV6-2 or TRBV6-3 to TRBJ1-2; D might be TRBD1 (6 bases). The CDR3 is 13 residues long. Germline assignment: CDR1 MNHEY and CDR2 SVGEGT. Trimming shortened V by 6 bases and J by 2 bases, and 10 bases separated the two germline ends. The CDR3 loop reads CASSYRENYGYTF. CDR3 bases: TGTGCCAGCAGCTACAGGGAAAACTATGGCTACACCTTC.